What follows is one T cell receptor (beta chain) and its context. The data are from a study of T cell changes during pregnancy in multiple sclerosis. The CDR3 contains 16 residues. The V segment lost 2 bases and the J segment 4 bases; nucleotides outside the gene matches: 10. Germline V gene sequence: CDR1 ENHRY, CDR2 SYGVKD. Clones were sequenced by immunoSEQ multiplex PCR, and TCRdb holds only the in-frame ones, with some missing. The data contain tens of thousands of clones, around nine tenths of them seen just once; the ten biggest clones take up roughly 1.1%. J is TRBJ1-2 and V is TRBV10-3; 7 nucleotides line up with TRBD1. Sequencing was performed on peripheral blood, taken in the third trimester of pregnancy. The clonotype was recovered from a female donor with multiple sclerosis, enrolled in a pregnancy study. In DNA form, the CDR3 reads TGTGCCATCAGTGAGGTCGGCACGACAGGGTCCTATGGCTACACCTTC. It codes for CAISEVGTTGSYGYTF.